The sequence of this T cell receptor beta chain was determined in a study of blood T cell repertoires in COVID-19. Study as a whole: There were acute and convalescent COVID-19 samples, and they came from the United States, Italy and Spain. Nucleic acid was either cDNA or gDNA, and it came from T cells, B-cell-depleted T cells, or PBMCs.

Germline V CDR1 and CDR2: WNHNN, SYGVQD (reference sequence). V gave up 2 bases and J gave up 0 bases, with 28 bases separating them. This CDR3 has 22 amino acids. Study processing details: Estimation of nucleated cell counts relied on the amplification of reference gene primers. Here immunoSEQ multiplex PCR was the method, and the copy in TCRdb shows in-frame clones only, minus some. V and J calls and clone size are those listed in that table; D and trimming were worked out from the DNA. The sample has approximately 180,000 clones; 85% to 90% are singletons. J is TRBJ2-2 and V is TRBV10-1; the D gene is possibly TRBD2 (7 bases). This clonotype was obtained from a human donor in a cohort sampled during active COVID-19. Sequencing was carried out using peripheral blood. DNA for the CDR3: TGCGCCAGCAGTGAGGAGGGGGGGGATAGCGGGTCAACCCCATCGAACACCGGGGAGCTGTTTTTT. Protein: CASSEEGGDSGSTPSNTGELFF.